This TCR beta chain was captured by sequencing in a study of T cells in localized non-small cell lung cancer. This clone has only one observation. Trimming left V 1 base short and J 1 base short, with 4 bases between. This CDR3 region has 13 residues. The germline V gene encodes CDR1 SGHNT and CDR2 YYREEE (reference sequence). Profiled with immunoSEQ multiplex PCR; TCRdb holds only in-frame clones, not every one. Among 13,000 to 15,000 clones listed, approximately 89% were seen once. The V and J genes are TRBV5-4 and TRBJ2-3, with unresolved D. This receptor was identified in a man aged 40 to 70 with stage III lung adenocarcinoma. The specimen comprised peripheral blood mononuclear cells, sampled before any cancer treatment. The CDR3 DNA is TGTGCCAGCAGCTTGACAGGCACAGATACGCAGTATTTT. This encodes CASSLTGTDTQYF.